The 24 T cell receptor beta chains given below trace back to one sample, sequenced in a study of cytomegalovirus exposure and HLA in healthy donors (dated by TCRdb to between 2016 and 2019). Library method: the immunoSEQ multiplex PCR assay. For the multiplex PCR, a mixture combining 60 forward primers for TCR Vbeta segments and 13 reverse primers for TCR Jbeta segments was used. Sourced from immuneACCESS, this table was stored by TCRdb with only in-frame sequences that have V and J called. A share of the clones is absent; for the studies checked, an unresolved V gene accounts for under half, and the remainder has no known explanation. The sample has 240,000 or so clones on record, approximately 81% of them singletons. The ten largest account for roughly 7.4% of the sample. The sample taken for sequencing was PBMCs. The receptors derive from a woman aged 55-70 years in good health and CMV-seropositive.

The chain couples TRBV7-2 to TRBJ2-1, with 10 bases matching TRBD2. Germline V gene sequence: CDR1 SGHTA, CDR2 FQGNSA. The CDR3 has 15 residues. The ends lost 5 bases at V and 6 bases at J; junction bases unmatched: 7. DNA for the CDR3: TGTGCCAGCAGCCCAGGGGTAGCGGGAGGCAATGAGCAGTTCTTC. Translation: CASSPGVAGGNEQFF.

This clone turned up a few times. This chain links TRBV19 with TRBJ1-5; no firm D call. CDR3 length equals 12 residues. The V end lost 3 bases, the J end lost 5 bases, and 5 bases lay between the germline ends. Germline loops: CDR1 LNHDA, CDR2 SQIVND (reference sequence). In DNA, the CDR3 is TGTGCCAGTAGTATTCTCGATCAGCCCCAGCATTTT. It translates to CASSILDQPQHF.

The chain is built from TRBV28 and TRBJ2-1; the match to TRBD1 covers 10 bases. This CDR3 is 15 amino acids long. Trimming took 6 bases from V and 4 from J; bases not matched to a gene: 6. Germline CDR1 reads MDHEN; CDR2 reads SYDVKM. CDR3 coding DNA: TGTGCCAGCAGATCTCCGGGACAGGGGTACAATGAGCAGTTCTTC. The encoded protein is CASRSPGQGYNEQFF.

CDR3 sequence reads: CASSVSYRENEKLFF. The CDR3 coding sequence is TGTGCCAGCAGCGTTTCATACAGGGAGAATGAAAAACTGTTTTTT. V usage is TRBV9 and J usage is TRBJ1-4, with D perhaps matching TRBD1 (6 bases). The CDR3 length is 15 residues. Germline values: CDR1 SGDLS, CDR2 YYNGEE. The V and J ends lost 2 bases and 5 bases respectively, with 13 bases between them.

The CDR3 nucleotides are TGTGCCGAAATACAGGGCCCGAACACTGAAGCTTTCTTT. This codes for CAEIQGPNTEAFF. The gene calls are TRBV30 and TRBJ1-1; possible D gene TRBD1, 6 bases. V lost 8 bases and J lost 1, with 14 bases in between. The CDR3 contains 13 residues. The germline gives CDR1 GTSNPN, CDR2 SVGIG (reference sequence). Full variable domain (rest looked up from reference TRBV30 and TRBJ1-1): SQTIHQWPATLVQPVGSPLSLECTVEGTSNPNLYWYRQAAGRGLQLLFYSVGIGQISSEVPQNLSASRPQDRQFILSSKKLLLSDSGFYLCAEIQGPNTEAFFGQGTRLTVV.

This clone came up once. This chain links TRBV28 with TRBJ2-7, with TRBD1 matching over 9 bases. This CDR3 is built from 17 residues. V lost 6 bases to trimming and J lost 2 bases; unmatched junction nucleotides: 14. Germline V gene sequence: CDR1 MDHEN, CDR2 SYDVKM. CDR3 DNA: TGTGCCAGCAGCTCTCCCTCCGGGACAGGGTTCCCCTACGAGCAGTACTTC. This sequence encodes CASSSPSGTGFPYEQYF.

V gene TRBV28 combines with J gene TRBJ2-5, with 9 positions matching TRBD1. The V gene end was trimmed by 2 bases and the J gene end by 5 bases; junction bases not matched to a gene: 9. CDR3 length equals 16 residues. Germline lookup yields CDR1 MDHEN and CDR2 SYDVKM. Written as DNA, the CDR3 is TGTGCCAGCAGTTTAGGGACAGGGTGGCCTAGTGAGACCCAGTACTTC. It translates to CASSLGTGWPSETQYF.

The J gene is TRBJ1-2, the V gene TRBV5-1, with 9 bases matching TRBD1. Looked up from germline, CDR1 is SGHRS and CDR2 is YFSETQ. The CDR3 has 14 residues. The V gene end was trimmed by 4 bases and the J gene end by 5 bases; junction bases not matched to a gene: 6. The CDR3 nucleotides are TGCGCCAGCAGCCCCGGGACAGGGCTATATGGCTACACCTTC. The encoded protein is CASSPGTGLYGYTF.

V usage is TRBV28 and J usage is TRBJ2-7, with D unresolved. Trimming left V 6 bases short and J 7 bases short, with 16 bases between. Germline V CDR1 and CDR2: MDHEN, SYDVKM. This CDR3 region has 13 residues. The CDR3 reads CASSPPYLGEQYF. CDR3 nucleotide sequence: TGTGCCAGCAGCCCCCCCTACCTAGGAGAGCAGTACTTC.

In its sample, this clone was seen a few times. The genes are TRBV5-6 and TRBJ2-1; the match to TRBD2 covers 14 bases. V shed 4 bases, J shed 4 bases, and the junction held 4 bases outside the gene matches. Germline V gene data show CDR1 as SGHDT and CDR2 as YYEEEE. CDR3 size: 16 residues. Written as DNA, the CDR3 is TGTGCCAGCAGCCCGGGACTAGCGGGGGTGTACAATGAGCAGTTCTTC. This codes for CASSPGLAGVYNEQFF.

This clone appeared a few times. CDR3 residues: CASSQVFQGRAFF. The DNA of the CDR3 is TGTGCCAGCAGCCAAGTGTTTCAGGGGCGAGCTTTCTTT. This chain joins TRBV14 and TRBJ1-1, with D possibly being TRBD1 (6 bases). Germline CDR1 SGHDN, CDR2 FVKESK. The CDR3 extends over 13 amino acids. Trimming took 1 base from V and 10 from J, leaving 13 bases between them.

The chain is built from TRBV28 and TRBJ1-1; unclear D gene. V lost 7 bases and J lost 8, with 17 bases in between. Germline CDR1 and CDR2: MDHEN and SYDVKM. The CDR3 has 13 residues. CDR3: CASTFRQRVEAFF. The CDR3 DNA is TGTGCCAGCACCTTCAGGCAGAGAGTAGAAGCTTTCTTT.

V is TRBV15 and J is TRBJ2-3; 13 bases map to TRBD2. Germline-derived CDR1 and CDR2 are LNHNV and YYDKDF (reference sequence). V lost 3 bases and J lost 0; bases outside the gene matches: 0. CDR3 length: 16 amino acids. The CDR3 loop is CATSRGLAGSTDTQYF. The CDR3 DNA sequence: TGTGCCACCAGCAGGGGACTAGCGGGAAGCACAGATACGCAGTATTTT.

This clone was found once. The chain uses TRBV18 and TRBJ2-6; 11 bases are shared with TRBD1. V dropped 3 bases and J dropped 0; count of bases not matched to a gene: 4. There are 18 residues in the CDR3. Germline V gene sequence: CDR1 KGHSH, CDR2 LQKENI. In nucleotides, the CDR3 is TGTGCCAGCTCACCTCGGGGACAGGGGGACTCTGGGGCCAACGTCCTGACTTTC. Protein sequence: CASSPRGQGDSGANVLTF.

This clone was found once. Other DNA sequences in the sample encode the same CDR3. The genes are TRBV18 and TRBJ2-7; 7 positions agree with TRBD1. V shed 3 bases and J 1 base; nucleotides not matched to a gene: 3. The CDR3 has 14 amino acids. The germline V gene encodes CDR1 KGHSH and CDR2 LQKENI. The CDR3 protein is CASSPPGQSYEQYF. The CDR3 bases are TGTGCCAGCTCACCCCCGGGACAGTCCTACGAGCAGTACTTC.

As for this clone: At the DNA level, this CDR3 is encoded by other sequences in the same sample as well. This chain connects TRBV5-1 to TRBJ1-1; D is perhaps TRBD1 (5 bases). The CDR3 totals 13 residues. The germline gives CDR1 SGHRS, CDR2 YFSETQ. The V and J ends lost 2 bases and 2 bases respectively, with 7 bases between them. The CDR3 spells CASSFTGNTEAFF. CDR3 coding DNA: TGCGCCAGCAGCTTTACAGGTAACACTGAAGCTTTCTTT. The full variable domain, its missing parts supplied by reference TRBV5-1 and TRBJ1-1, is KAGVTQTPRYLIKTRGQQVTLSCSPISGHRSVSWYQQTPGQGLQFLFEYFSETQRNKGNFPGRFSGRQFSNSRSEMNVSTLELGDSALYLCASSFTGNTEAFFGQGTRLTVV.

This chain links TRBV11-2 with TRBJ2-7; 8 bases map to TRBD2. The trim removed 0 bases at V and 3 bases at J, leaving 10 bases unmatched. The length of the CDR3 is 17 residues. Germline V gene sequence: CDR1 SGHAT, CDR2 FQNNGV. The CDR3 DNA reads as TGTGCCAGCAGCTTAGACAACGGGTCGGGAGGGCTCTACGAGCAGTACTTC. Translation: CASSLDNGSGGLYEQYF.

This sequence joins TRBV15 and TRBJ2-7; the D gene is possibly TRBD2 (6 bases). The ends were cut back, 5 bases at V and 2 bases at J, with 19 bases in the middle. The CDR3 totals 16 residues. Germline lookup yields CDR1 LNHNV and CDR2 YYDKDF (reference sequence). The CDR3 reads CATSGYTGTYPYEQYF. The CDR3 nucleotides read TGTGCCACCAGCGGCTATACCGGGACTTACCCCTACGAGCAGTACTTC.

Only one count was recorded for this clone. This chain uses TRBV13 with TRBJ2-7; 12 bases agree with TRBD1. The germline V gene has CDR1 PRHDT and CDR2 FYEKMQ (reference sequence). J was trimmed by 4 bases and V by 5 bases; bases with no gene match: 3. The CDR3 contains 14 residues. CDR3 residues: CASSPGQGAYEQYF. In nucleotides, the CDR3 is TGTGCCAGCAGCCCGGGACAGGGGGCGTACGAGCAGTACTTC.

The chain has TRBV5-6 and TRBJ1-2; D not resolved. The V gene lost 0 bases and the J gene lost 0 bases, with 15 bases spanning the gap. The CDR3 consists of 17 residues. The V gene's germline CDR1 is SGHDT and CDR2 YYEEEE. The CDR3 loop reads CASSLGGGSLANYGYTF. The CDR3 nucleotides read TGTGCCAGCAGCTTGGGAGGTGGCAGCCTAGCTAACTATGGCTACACCTTC.

This chain connects TRBV5-4 to TRBJ2-1; TRBD2 matches 8 bases. The CDR3 length is 15 residues. From germline, CDR1 is SGHNT and CDR2 YYREEE (reference sequence). Losses at the gene ends were 2 bases for V and 3 bases for J; bases not matched to a gene: 4. The CDR3 sequence is CASSLTLADYNEQFF. The CDR3 nucleotides read TGTGCCAGCAGCTTAACACTAGCGGACTACAATGAGCAGTTCTTC. The variable domain in full, with the rest retrieved from reference TRBV5-4 and TRBJ2-1, is ETGVTQSPTHLIKTRGQQVTLRCSSQSGHNTVSWYQQALGQGPQFIFQYYREEENGRGNFPPRFSGLQFPNYSSELNVNALELDDSALYLCASSLTLADYNEQFFGPGTRLTVL.

This chain connects TRBV15 to TRBJ1-1; 8 bases match TRBD1. Germline trimming cut 2 bases from V and 11 bases from J; bases unmatched to any gene: 4. Germline V CDR1 and CDR2: LNHNV, YYDKDF (reference sequence). The CDR3 contains 12 residues. The CDR3: CATSRLDREAFF. The CDR3 DNA is TGTGCCACCAGCAGATTGGACAGGGAGGCTTTCTTT.

The CDR3 spells CASSDGTGGKSEQFF. The CDR3 DNA follows: TGTGCCAGCAGTGATGGGACAGGGGGTAAATCTGAGCAGTTCTTC. This chain links TRBV6-1 with TRBJ2-1, with 11 bases lining up with TRBD1. The V and J ends lost 3 bases and 9 bases, in that order; junction bases with no gene match: 7. Germline V gene lookup returns CDR1 MNHNS and CDR2 SASEGT. This CDR3 comprises 15 residues.

The CDR3 DNA is TGTGCCAGCAGTCGCTCGGACAGGATCAACACTGAAGCTTTCTTT. Encoded protein: CASSRSDRINTEAFF. V usage is TRBV28 and J usage is TRBJ1-1; 7 bases are shared with TRBD1. The V gene end was trimmed by 5 bases and the J gene end by 2 bases; junction bases not matched to a gene: 8. Germline V lookup: CDR1 MDHEN, CDR2 SYDVKM. The CDR3 is 15 residues long.